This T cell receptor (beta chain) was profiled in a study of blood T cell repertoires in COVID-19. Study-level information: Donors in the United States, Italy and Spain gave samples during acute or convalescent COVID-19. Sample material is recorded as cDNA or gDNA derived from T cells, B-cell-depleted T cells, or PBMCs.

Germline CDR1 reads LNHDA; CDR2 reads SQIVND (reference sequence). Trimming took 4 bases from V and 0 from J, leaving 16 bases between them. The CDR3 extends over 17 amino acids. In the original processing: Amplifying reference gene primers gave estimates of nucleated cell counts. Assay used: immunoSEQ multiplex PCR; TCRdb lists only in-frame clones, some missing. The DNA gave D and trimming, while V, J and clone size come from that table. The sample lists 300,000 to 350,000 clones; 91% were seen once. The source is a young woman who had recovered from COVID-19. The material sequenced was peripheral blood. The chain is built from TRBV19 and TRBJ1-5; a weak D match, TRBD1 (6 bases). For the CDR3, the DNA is TGTGCCAGTAGTAGAGACACAGGGTGGTATAGCAATCAGCCCCAGCATTTT. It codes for CASSRDTGWYSNQPQHF.